The subject of this entry is one T cell receptor beta chain. Original analysis: Amplifying reference gene primers gave estimates of nucleated cell counts. Sequencing used immunoSEQ multiplex PCR; TCRdb keeps in-frame clones, though not all of them. Clone size and the V and J calls come from that table; the DNA yielded D and trimming. This table has under 200,000 clones, approximately 91% appearing once. These data are taken from a study of blood T cell repertoires in COVID-19. Overall study: COVID-19 samples from acute and convalescent phases originated in the United States, Italy and Spain. The analysed material was cDNA or gDNA that came from T cells, B-cell-depleted T cells, or PBMCs.

J gave up 4 bases and V 3 bases, and 4 bases lay outside the gene matches. Germline V gives CDR1 MDHEN, CDR2 SYDVKM. CDR3 length: 14 residues. The chain combines TRBV28 with TRBJ2-3, with 7 positions matching TRBD1. The source of this sequence is a man aged 18 to 35 with acute or convalescent COVID-19. Source material: peripheral blood. The CDR3 DNA follows: TGTGCCAGCAGTTTTGGGCAGGGGGCAGATACGCAGTATTTT. Its protein is CASSFGQGADTQYF.